Shown below are 3 T cell receptor beta chains from a single sample sequenced in a study of OX40 agonist ivuxolimab in advanced cancers. Method: immunoSEQ multiplex PCR; TCRdb's copy keeps in-frame clones and lacks some. The sample lists some 60,000 clones, around 90% occurring once. Sequences were derived from CD4+ or CD8+ T cells sorted from blood, sampled in a trial of the OX40 agonist ivuxolimab. The receptors shown here come from an adult with an advanced solid tumor such as melanoma, head and neck, liver or kidney cancer.

This chain uses TRBV6-1 with TRBJ2-7, with TRBD2 identical over 7 bases. The CDR3 has 13 amino acids. Trimming at V came to 6 bases and at J to 0 bases, leaving 2 bases not matched to a gene. Per germline, CDR1 MNHNS and CDR2 SASEGT. The chain's CDR3 is CASRGGSSYEQYF. Here the CDR3 DNA reads TGTGCCAGCAGGGGCGGGAGCTCCTACGAGCAGTACTTC.

This sequence joins TRBV11-2 and TRBJ2-5; 9 nucleotides match TRBD1. The J call could be wrong; TRBJ2-7 is a better fit for the DNA end. Germline CDR1 SGHAT, CDR2 FQNNGV. The CDR3 length is 17 residues. CDR3 sequence: CASSLAGTGKLSYEQYF. CDR3 DNA sequence: TGTGCCAGCAGCTTAGCAGGGACAGGGAAATTATCCTACGAGCAGTACTTC.

The rearrangement links TRBV27 to TRBJ2-2, with D possibly matching TRBD1 (6 bases). Trimming took 6 bases from V and 7 from J, leaving 12 bases between them. Per germline, CDR1 MNHEY and CDR2 SMNVEV (reference sequence). The CDR3 has 13 amino acids. For the CDR3, the DNA is TGTGCCAGCAGAACAGGGTGGAACGGGGAGCTGTTTTTT. Protein: CASRTGWNGELFF.